Below are 11 T cell receptor beta chains sequenced from a single sample in a study of response to subunit inactivated influenza vaccine. TCRdb re-called the RT-PCR reads through MiXCR, storing one row per CDR3 protein. The table shows roughly 670,000 distinct CDR3 sequences, with 12% to 15% occurring only once. This specimen consisted of PBMCs from blood, obtained roughly 2 weeks before vaccination. The source of these receptors is a man in his fifties who received an inactivated influenza vaccine.

The chain carries TRBV6-2 or TRBV6-3 and TRBJ2-2; 13 nucleotides agree with TRBD2. J was trimmed by 3 bases and V by 4 bases; bases with no gene match: 5. The CDR3 totals 17 residues. Germline CDR1 and CDR2: MNHEY and SVGEGT. CDR3 residues: CASSLRLAGGYTGELFF. In DNA, the CDR3 is TGTGCCAGCAGTTTAAGACTAGCGGGAGGTTACACCGGGGAGCTGTTTTTT.

V gene TRBV7-2 combines with J gene TRBJ2-4, with 8 bases matching TRBD1. CDR1 is SGHTA and CDR2 is FQGNSA in the germline V gene. This CDR3 comprises 15 residues. Trimming took 5 bases from V and 0 from J; bases not matched to a gene: 3. CDR3 residues: CASSQDRAAKNIQYF. The CDR3 DNA sequence: TGTGCCAGCAGCCAGGACAGGGCAGCCAAAAACATTCAGTACTTC.

This rearrangement joins TRBV11-3 to TRBJ2-7; perhaps TRBD1 as D (5 bases). With 5 bases removed from V and 6 bases from J, the gap between germline ends came to 11 bases. The CDR3 spans 12 residues. Germline CDR1 reads SGHNT; CDR2 reads YENEEA. The CDR3 nucleotides read TGTGCCAGCAGCGACAGACTGGGCGAGCAGTACTTC. Translation gives CASSDRLGEQYF.

A few counts support this clonotype. The chain employs TRBV12-3 or TRBV12-4 and TRBJ1-5; no clear D gene. V was trimmed by 6 bases and J by 2 bases, leaving 11 bases between them. This CDR3 region has 14 residues. The CDR3 here is CASSPSRGNQPQHF. The CDR3, as DNA: TGTGCCAGCAGCCCTAGCCGAGGCAATCAGCCCCAGCATTTT.

The rearrangement joins TRBV20-1 to TRBJ2-1; TRBD1 might be the D (5 bases). The ends were cut back, 2 bases at V and 7 bases at J, with 12 bases in the middle. CDR3 length equals 13 residues. Germline V gene lookup returns CDR1 DFQATT and CDR2 SNEGSKA (reference sequence). As DNA, the CDR3 is TGCAGTGCTAGACTCCAGGGATTAAATGAGCAGTTCTTC. Translating it yields CSARLQGLNEQFF.

This sequence joins TRBV7-3 and TRBJ2-1; D is unclear. Germline CDR1 and CDR2: SGHTA and FQGTGA. Trimming cost V 6 bases and J 9 bases, with 21 bases left between them. This CDR3 region has 15 residues. CDR3 nucleotide sequence: TGTGCCAGCAGACTAACGGCAGACGCCCAGGCTGAGCAGTTCTTC. Translation: CASRLTADAQAEQFF.

The chain recombines TRBV30 with TRBJ2-1, with D possibly being TRBD1 or TRBD2 (5 bases each). CDR3 length: 17 amino acids. The germline CDR1 and CDR2 sequences are GTSNPN and SVGIG (reference sequence). Deletions cut 3 bases from V and 7 bases from J, with 25 bases between. The CDR3 spells CAWREQNSRGWRNEQFF. In DNA, the CDR3 is TGTGCCTGGAGGGAGCAAAACTCTAGGGGTTGGAGGAATGAGCAGTTCTTC.

This clonotype has a handful of counts. The chain joins TRBV7-3 to TRBJ2-3; D perhaps matches TRBD2 (6 bases). Germline V CDR1 and CDR2: SGHTA, FQGTGA. V lost 8 bases and J lost 5, with 14 bases in between. The CDR3 is 13 amino acids. The CDR3 here is CASSGVGGDTQYF. The CDR3 nucleotides read TGTGCCAGCTCGGGGGTCGGTGGAGATACGCAGTATTTT.

This clonotype has more than one count but fewer than ten. V usage is TRBV29-1 and J usage is TRBJ1-1; perhaps TRBD1 as D (5 bases). Germline CDR1 SQVTM, CDR2 ANQGSEA. The CDR3 length is 12 residues. Trimming stripped 0 bases from V and 7 bases from J, with 9 bases between. CDR3 region: CSVEEGGDEAFF. The CDR3, as DNA: TGCAGCGTTGAAGAAGGAGGGGATGAAGCTTTCTTT.

This clonotype has just a few counts. The J gene is TRBJ2-7, the V gene TRBV29-1, with 10 bases fitting TRBD1. Trimming removed 7 bases from V and 2 bases from J; junction bases left unmatched: 5. This CDR3 is 13 amino acids long. Germline V gives CDR1 SQVTM, CDR2 ANQGSEA. CDR3 sequence (DNA): TGCAGCGAGTCCGGGACAGGGGCCTACGAGCAGTACTTC. This encodes CSESGTGAYEQYF.

This clonotype was picked up a small number of times. V gene TRBV20-1 combines with J gene TRBJ2-7, with 7 nucleotides matching TRBD2. Germline V lookup: CDR1 DFQATT, CDR2 SNEGSKA (reference sequence). J was trimmed by 3 bases and V by 3 bases; bases with no gene match: 5. The CDR3 sequence is 13 residues long. CDR3: CSASSSGIYEQYF. In DNA form, the CDR3 reads TGCAGTGCTAGTTCAAGCGGGATCTACGAGCAGTACTTC.